One and the same sample provided the 29 T cell receptor beta chains below, sequenced in a study of blood T cells in healthy people across ages. The authors ran a second PCR of 7 to 11 cycles using a sample-barcoded 5' primer and a J-beta primer mix. TCRdb itself ran the 5' RACE reads through MiXCR, one entry per CDR3 protein. The profile shows about 1,400,000 distinct CDR3 sequences, roughly 60% of them singletons. Material for sequencing was blood. All receptors derive from a man aged 18 to 30 in good health.

This clonotype was seen more than once but under ten times. V usage is TRBV3-1 and J usage is TRBJ1-2; D is possibly TRBD1 (6 bases). The CDR3 is 16 amino acids. Deletions cut 5 bases from V and 1 base from J, with 17 bases between. Germline-derived CDR1 and CDR2 are LGHDT and YNNKEL (reference sequence). The CDR3 nucleotides read TGTGCCAGCAGCTCCATCCAGGACAGAAATAACTATGGCTACACCTTC. Translating it yields CASSSIQDRNNYGYTF.

The rearrangement links TRBV5-4 to TRBJ2-3; D uncertain. CDR1 and CDR2 (germline): SGHNT, YYREEE (reference sequence). CDR3 length equals 14 residues. The germline V and J ends were trimmed by 3 bases and 6 bases, with 14 bases remaining between them. CDR3: CASSSDKGWDTQYF. CDR3 in DNA: TGTGCCAGCAGCTCCGATAAGGGTTGGGATACGCAGTATTTT.

This clonotype was observed a handful of times. This chain joins TRBV5-6 and TRBJ2-6; the D is unclear. CDR1 is SGHDT and CDR2 is YYEEEE in the germline V gene. CDR3 length equals 15 residues. Deletions cut 2 bases from V and 2 bases from J, with 8 bases between. CDR3 sequence (DNA): TGTGCCAGCAGCTTCCGGGTTCCTGGGGCCAACGTCCTGACTTTC. Amino acid sequence: CASSFRVPGANVLTF.

The J gene is TRBJ1-2, the V gene TRBV20-1; TRBD1 agrees at 8 bases. The germline V gene has CDR1 DFQATT and CDR2 SNEGSKA (reference sequence). The CDR3 sequence is 15 residues long. V trimming: 6 bases; J trimming: 8 bases; junction bases outside the gene matches: 17. The CDR3 here is CSAGTSGTGLWGYTF. CDR3 coding DNA: TGCAGTGCGGGTACTTCCGGGACAGGACTATGGGGCTACACCTTC.

This chain connects TRBV7-2 to TRBJ2-7, with D possibly matching TRBD2 (6 bases). V dropped 6 bases and J dropped 1 base, with 16 bases sitting between them. CDR1 is SGHTA, CDR2 FQGNSA, per germline. The CDR3 has 15 residues. The DNA of the CDR3 is TGTGCCAGCAGAGAGGAGGGGCGGAGTTCCTACGAGCAGTACTTC. Translation gives CASREEGRSSYEQYF.

This chain links TRBV7-8 with TRBJ2-1; D is unclear. V was trimmed by 1 base and J by 3 bases, leaving 22 bases between them. The CDR3 sequence is 19 residues long. In germline, CDR1 is SGHVS, CDR2 FQNEAQ. As DNA, the CDR3 is TGTGCCAGCAGCTTAGGGGCATGGTGGGAAGATCTCGGCTACAATGAGCAGTTCTTC. The encoded protein is CASSLGAWWEDLGYNEQFF.

The chain combines TRBV5-1 with TRBJ1-1; a possible D gene is TRBD1 (6 bases). V was trimmed by 1 base and J by 8 bases, leaving 18 bases between them. Germline loops: CDR1 SGHRS, CDR2 YFSETQ. The CDR3 has 15 amino acids. The CDR3 DNA sequence: TGCGCCAGCAGCTTGACGGCGGGCTCAGGGGTGGAAGCTTTCTTT. Protein sequence: CASSLTAGSGVEAFF.

The chain recombines TRBV13 with TRBJ2-3; 7 bases are shared with TRBD2. The CDR3 length is 16 residues. J was trimmed by 0 bases and V by 4 bases; bases with no gene match: 7. The V gene's germline CDR1 is PRHDT and CDR2 FYEKMQ (reference sequence). The chain's CDR3 is CASSYHLGGSTDTQYF. Here the CDR3 DNA reads TGTGCCAGCAGCTACCATTTGGGGGGGAGCACAGATACGCAGTATTTT.

The genes are TRBV5-1 and TRBJ2-7; D is undetermined. Trimming left V 4 bases short and J 0 bases short, with 14 bases between. This CDR3 has 15 residues. CDR1 SGHRS and CDR2 YFSETQ come from the germline V gene. CDR3 nucleotide sequence: TGCGCCAGCAGCCCCGGGCCAGTGTTCTCCTACGAGCAGTACTTC. This translates into CASSPGPVFSYEQYF.

The chain employs TRBV5-1 and TRBJ2-5, with 9 bases aligning to TRBD1. This CDR3 spans 12 amino acids. Trimming took 9 bases from V and 11 from J; bases not matched to a gene: 11. The V gene's germline CDR1 is SGHRS and CDR2 YFSETQ. CDR3 loop: CATSPGQGQQYF. For the CDR3, the DNA is TGCGCCACCAGTCCGGGACAGGGACAGCAGTACTTC.

This sequence joins TRBV6-5 and TRBJ2-7; the D gene is possibly TRBD2 (6 bases). The germline V and J ends were trimmed by 4 bases and 1 base, with 8 bases remaining between them. Germline CDR1 MNHEY, CDR2 SVGAGI. The CDR3 is 13 amino acids. As DNA, the CDR3 is TGTGCCAGCAGTTGGGCGGGGTCCTACGAGCAGTACTTC. This gives the protein CASSWAGSYEQYF.

J is TRBJ2-5 and V is TRBV20-1; D is perhaps TRBD1 (5 bases). Per the germline V gene, CDR1 is DFQATT and CDR2 is SNEGSKA (reference sequence). This CDR3 is 15 amino acids long. V lost 0 bases to trimming and J lost 0 bases, with 11 bases between them. CDR3 sequence reads: CSARDRVGNQETQYF. CDR3 nucleotide sequence: TGCAGTGCTAGAGACAGGGTGGGGAACCAAGAGACCCAGTACTTC.

This clonotype was seen more than once but under ten times. The gene calls are TRBV27 and TRBJ2-5, with 8 bases fitting TRBD1. This CDR3 region has 14 residues. V was clipped by 3 bases and J by 4 bases; unmatched bases: 4. CDR1 and CDR2 (germline): MNHEY, SMNVEV (reference sequence). For the CDR3, the DNA is TGTGCCAGCAGTTTGCAGGGGGCGGGAGAGACCCAGTACTTC. It specifies CASSLQGAGETQYF.

V is TRBV5-6 and J is TRBJ2-5; 8 bases are shared with TRBD1. The CDR3 runs to 13 residues. The V and J ends lost 4 bases and 12 bases, in that order; junction bases with no gene match: 11. The germline gives CDR1 SGHDT, CDR2 YYEEEE. For the CDR3, the DNA is TGTGCCAGCAGCCAGACAGGGGATGGCGTGGAGTACTTC. Amino acid sequence: CASSQTGDGVEYF.

V and J are TRBV6-2 or TRBV6-3 and TRBJ2-1; a weak D match, TRBD2 (5 bases). V lost 6 bases, J lost 9 bases, and 9 bases lay in between. CDR1 is MNHEY, CDR2 SVGEGT, per germline. The CDR3 covers 11 residues. As DNA, the CDR3 is TGTGCCAGCAGGCTTCTAGCTGAGCAGTTCTTC. Protein sequence: CASRLLAEQFF.

The rearrangement joins TRBV3-1 to TRBJ2-3; D is unclear. CDR3 length: 14 residues. Germline CDR1 reads LGHDT; CDR2 reads YNNKEL (reference sequence). The V end was cut by 3 bases, the J end by 6 bases, with 13 bases between. CDR3 sequence (DNA): TGTGCCAGCAGCCACTCGGACCTCAGCGATACGCAGTATTTT. This codes for CASSHSDLSDTQYF.

The J gene is TRBJ2-1, the V gene TRBV28, with 9 bases identical to TRBD1. The CDR3 sequence is 18 residues long. CDR1 and CDR2 from the germline V gene are MDHEN and SYDVKM. After removal of 3 bases from V and 7 bases from J, the junction contained 16 bases not matched to a gene. CDR3 DNA sequence: TGTGCCAGCAGTTTCAACATGGGTGACAGGGGGTCTTTGAATGAGCAGTTCTTC. Translation gives CASSFNMGDRGSLNEQFF.

This chain joins TRBV29-1 and TRBJ2-1, with D hard to call. Germline CDR1 SQVTM, CDR2 ANQGSEA. There are 13 residues in the CDR3. V shed 5 bases and J shed 0 bases, with 8 bases lying between them. CDR3 nucleotides: TGCAGCGTTCACCTGAGCTCCTACAATGAGCAGTTCTTC. It encodes CSVHLSSYNEQFF.

The chain is built from TRBV6-4 and TRBJ2-1; D may be TRBD1 (6 bases). Trimming cost V 4 bases and J 2 bases, with 12 bases left between them. The CDR3 is 15 amino acids. CDR1 is MRHNA, CDR2 SNTAGT, per germline. The CDR3 reads CASSGRTVTYNEQFF. In DNA, the CDR3 is TGTGCCAGCAGTGGACGGACAGTTACCTACAATGAGCAGTTCTTC.

The rearrangement uses TRBV4-3 and TRBJ2-3; D tentatively fits TRBD1 or TRBD2 (7 bases each). Germline V gene sequence: CDR1 LGHNA, CDR2 YSLEER. The CDR3 has 21 residues. V lost 3 bases to trimming and J lost 0 bases, with 28 bases between them. The CDR3 reads CASSHHTGAEGVGGSTDTQYF. Here the CDR3 DNA reads TGCGCCAGCAGCCACCACACAGGGGCAGAAGGTGTCGGGGGGAGCACAGATACGCAGTATTTT.

Notes on this clonotype: The junction departs from germline at one end; a sequencing error may be responsible. The chain employs TRBV12-5 and TRBJ1-6, with D unresolved. CDR1 LGHNT and CDR2 FRNRAP come from the germline V gene. There are 19 residues in the CDR3. This chain's CDR3 is CASGLVMADGSSYNSPHHF. In nucleotides, the CDR3 is TGTGCTAGTGGTTTGGTAATGGCGGACGGGAGCTCCTATAATTCACCCCACCACTTT.

This clonotype was seen a few times. This chain links TRBV29-1 with TRBJ2-1, with 8 bases aligning to TRBD2. Per germline, CDR1 SQVTM and CDR2 ANQGSEA. The CDR3 is 14 residues long. The V segment lost 0 bases and the J segment 7 bases; nucleotides outside the gene matches: 5. CDR3 sequence reads: CSVEEGGGQNEQFF. The CDR3, as DNA: TGCAGCGTTGAAGAAGGCGGGGGGCAGAATGAGCAGTTCTTC.

The rearrangement links TRBV7-8 to TRBJ1-4; D remains unclear. This CDR3 comprises 14 residues. The V gene's germline CDR1 is SGHVS and CDR2 FQNEAQ. The ends were cut back, 1 base at V and 3 bases at J, with 6 bases in the middle. In DNA, the CDR3 is TGTGCCAGCAGCTTAGAAGCAGCTAATGAAAAACTGTTTTTT. Translation: CASSLEAANEKLFF.

This chain joins TRBV6-1 and TRBJ2-1; 10 nucleotides align to TRBD2. The V gene's germline CDR1 is MNHNS and CDR2 SASEGT. J was trimmed by 7 bases and V by 2 bases; bases with no gene match: 5. The CDR3 spans 15 residues. For the CDR3, the DNA is TGTGCCAGCAGTGAATTGGGACTAGCGATTAATGAGCAGTTCTTC. Its protein is CASSELGLAINEQFF.

This clonotype was counted a few times. The chain joins TRBV12-3 or TRBV12-4 to TRBJ2-5, with D perhaps matching TRBD2 (7 bases). This CDR3 is built from 15 residues. Trimming removed 5 bases at V and 5 bases at J, with 18 bases between. CDR3 loop: CASSPQGRDPETQYF. Written as DNA, the CDR3 is TGTGCCAGCAGTCCCCAGGGGAGGGATCCGGAGACCCAGTACTTC.

This clonotype was picked up a small number of times. The rearrangement joins TRBV7-9 to TRBJ1-2; 7 bases map to TRBD1. J gave up 4 bases and V 4 bases, and 9 bases lay outside the gene matches. CDR1 is SEHNR and CDR2 is FQNEAQ in the germline V gene (reference sequence). The CDR3 extends over 15 amino acids. CDR3 in amino acids: CASSSSTGEGYGYTF. The CDR3 DNA reads as TGTGCCAGCAGCTCGTCTACAGGGGAGGGCTATGGCTACACCTTC.

The chain couples TRBV6-5 to TRBJ1-5; possible D gene TRBD1, 5 bases. CDR1 is MNHEY and CDR2 is SVGAGI in the germline V gene. The length of the CDR3 is 13 residues. V was shortened by 8 bases and J by 0 bases, with 8 bases between the two germline ends. The CDR3 loop is CASGDHSNQPQHF. The DNA of the CDR3 is TGTGCCAGCGGGGACCATAGCAATCAGCCCCAGCATTTT.

CDR3 in amino acids: CSAPSGAGNTDTQYF. The CDR3 region has the DNA TGCAGTGCTCCCTCAGGGGCGGGAAACACAGATACGCAGTATTTT. The chain recombines TRBV20-1 with TRBJ2-3; the D call may be TRBD1 or TRBD2 (6 bases each). The CDR3 loop spans 15 amino acids. CDR1 and CDR2 (germline): DFQATT, SNEGSKA (reference sequence). With 5 bases removed from V and 2 bases from J, the gap between germline ends came to 17 bases.

This chain links TRBV7-2 with TRBJ2-7; no clear D gene. The germline V gene encodes CDR1 SGHTA and CDR2 FQGNSA. V dropped 4 bases and J dropped 0 bases, with 16 bases sitting between them. This CDR3 comprises 16 residues. CDR3 sequence: CASSWPPGAGSYEQYF. The CDR3 DNA reads TGTGCCAGCAGCTGGCCCCCAGGAGCCGGCTCCTACGAGCAGTACTTC.